Each of the 27 T cell receptor beta chains below was sequenced from the same sample in a study of OX40 agonist ivuxolimab in advanced cancers. Here immunoSEQ multiplex PCR was the method, and the copy in TCRdb shows in-frame clones only, minus some. Among tens of thousands of clones listed, around 90% were seen once. The sequences come from CD4+ or CD8+ T cells sorted from blood, collected in a trial of the OX40 agonist ivuxolimab. Every receptor here comes from an adult with an advanced solid tumor such as melanoma, head and neck, liver or kidney cancer.

The rearrangement joins TRBV7-2 to TRBJ2-5; perhaps TRBD2 as D (5 bases). Per germline, CDR1 SGHTA and CDR2 FQGNSA. The CDR3 sequence is 15 residues long. Between the trimmed V and J ends, which lost 1 base and 5 bases, there was a span of 14 bases. CDR3 sequence (DNA): TGTGCCAGCAGCTTAGTACCACGGGATTGGGAGACCCAGTACTTC. This gives the protein CASSLVPRDWETQYF.

The chain recombines TRBV7-2 with TRBJ2-7, with 8 nucleotides matching TRBD2. V was pared by 2 bases and J by 2 bases, with 8 bases of the junction left unmatched. Germline CDR1 reads SGHTA; CDR2 reads FQGNSA. This CDR3 contains 16 residues. In DNA, the CDR3 is TGTGCCAGCAGCTTAATTAGCGGGATACCCACCTACGAGCAGTACTTC. Translating gives CASSLISGIPTYEQYF.

The V call is TRBV5-1, the J call TRBJ2-1, with TRBD2 identical over 13 bases. With V trimmed by 3 bases and J by 0 bases, 9 bases remained unmatched. Germline V CDR1 and CDR2: SGHRS, YFSETQ. The CDR3 is 19 amino acids. In DNA, the CDR3 is TGCGCCAGCAGCTCGAGGACTAGCGGGAGTCCCATCTCCTACAATGAGCAGTTCTTC. This gives the protein CASSSRTSGSPISYNEQFF.

This rearrangement joins TRBV2 to TRBJ2-5, with 10 positions matching TRBD2. There are 16 residues in the CDR3. V lost 9 bases to trimming and J lost 3 bases; unmatched junction nucleotides: 13. Germline V gene lookup returns CDR1 SNHLY and CDR2 FYNNEI. The CDR3 DNA is TGTGCCAGTGAAGGGGATACTAGCGGGATAGAAGAGACCCAGTACTTC. This encodes CASEGDTSGIEETQYF. The complete variable domain, with remaining parts taken from reference TRBV2 and TRBJ2-5, reads EPEVTQTPSHQVTQMGQEVILRCVPISNHLYFYWYRQILGQKVEFLVSFYNNEISEKSEIFDDQFSVERPDGSNFTLKIRSTKLEDSAMYFCASEGDTSGIEETQYFGPGTRLLVL.

The chain is built from TRBV28 and TRBJ1-1; perhaps TRBD1 as D (6 bases). Germline-derived CDR1 and CDR2 are MDHEN and SYDVKM. This CDR3 region has 15 residues. V was trimmed by 3 bases and J by 2 bases, leaving 13 bases between them. In DNA form, the CDR3 reads TGTGCCAGCAGTTTCGGGGGCAGGGCTAACACTGAAGCTTTCTTT. Its protein is CASSFGGRANTEAFF.

The chain links TRBV28 to TRBJ1-2; D unresolved. This CDR3 is 11 amino acids long. V was trimmed by 6 bases and J by 4 bases, leaving 6 bases between them. Germline V CDR1 and CDR2: MDHEN, SYDVKM. The DNA of the CDR3 is TGTGCCAGCAGCCGAATCTATGGCTACACCTTC. It encodes CASSRIYGYTF.

The chain uses TRBV20-1 and TRBJ2-3; D possibly corresponds to TRBD1 (5 bases). The ends were cut back, 5 bases at V and 7 bases at J, with 10 bases in the middle. This CDR3 is built from 11 residues. Germline CDR1 is DFQATT and CDR2 is SNEGSKA (reference sequence). CDR3 nucleotide sequence: TGCAGTGCTTCAGGGCCTAATACGCAGTATTTT. Translated: CSASGPNTQYF.

This chain uses TRBV28 with TRBJ1-4; no definite D call. Trimming stripped 2 bases from V and 4 bases from J, with 11 bases between. This CDR3 region has 15 residues. In germline, CDR1 is MDHEN, CDR2 SYDVKM. CDR3 bases: TGTGCCAGCAGTTTAAGTGGCAGCTATAATGAAAAACTGTTTTTT. Translating gives CASSLSGSYNEKLFF.

The chain has TRBV6-5 and TRBJ1-2; tentative D call: TRBD1 (5 bases). Trimming shortened V by 6 bases and J by 8 bases, and 16 bases separated the two germline ends. The germline CDR1 and CDR2 sequences are MNHEY and SVGAGI. CDR3 length equals 13 residues. The CDR3 protein is CASSPRGVEGYTF. In DNA, the CDR3 is TGTGCCAGCAGCCCCCGAGGGGTCGAGGGCTACACCTTC.

The chain combines TRBV13 with TRBJ2-1, with 11 bases fitting TRBD1. J lost 7 bases, V lost 5 bases, and 10 bases had no gene match. There are 16 residues in the CDR3. Germline CDR1 and CDR2: PRHDT and FYEKMQ (reference sequence). The CDR3 loop is CASSPKPGQGVNEQFF. The CDR3 DNA follows: TGTGCCAGCAGCCCCAAGCCGGGACAGGGGGTAAATGAGCAGTTCTTC.

V and J are TRBV27 and TRBJ2-1, with D perhaps matching TRBD1 (5 bases). The length of the CDR3 is 14 residues. V was trimmed by 6 bases and J by 6 bases, leaving 15 bases between them. Per the germline V gene, CDR1 is MNHEY and CDR2 is SMNVEV (reference sequence). The CDR3 here is CASRDQGRGNEQFF. CDR3 nucleotide sequence: TGTGCCAGCAGAGATCAAGGAAGGGGCAATGAGCAGTTCTTC.

This chain links TRBV7-2 with TRBJ2-5; 12 bases are a match to TRBD2. The germline V gene encodes CDR1 SGHTA and CDR2 FQGNSA. The CDR3 is made up of 14 amino acids. The trim removed 4 bases at V and 4 bases at J, leaving 1 base unmatched. CDR3 loop: CASSWGLAGETQYF. The CDR3 bases are TGTGCCAGCAGCTGGGGACTAGCGGGAGAGACCCAGTACTTC.

V gene TRBV27 combines with J gene TRBJ2-1, with 12 bases aligning to TRBD2. The germline CDR1 and CDR2 sequences are MNHEY and SMNVEV (reference sequence). V was clipped by 6 bases and J by 2 bases; unmatched bases: 5. The CDR3 contains 16 residues. The CDR3, as DNA: TGTGCCAGCAGCCGAAGACTAGCGGGGGCCTACAATGAGCAGTTCTTC. Translation: CASSRRLAGAYNEQFF.

J is TRBJ2-7 and V is TRBV5-1; D gene ambiguous. The CDR3 runs 14 residues. The germline gives CDR1 SGHRS, CDR2 YFSETQ. Deletions cut 1 base from V and 3 bases from J, with 11 bases between. DNA of the CDR3: TGCGCCAGCAGCTTGAACTCACCTAACTACGAGCAGTACTTC. It specifies CASSLNSPNYEQYF.

The J gene is TRBJ1-4, the V gene TRBV7-8; no firm D call. Looked up from germline, CDR1 is SGHVS and CDR2 is FQNEAQ. The V end lost 1 base, the J end lost 4 bases, and 10 bases lay between the germline ends. The CDR3 contains 15 residues. The CDR3 here is CASSLVGRDNEKLFF. The CDR3 DNA sequence: TGTGCCAGCAGCTTAGTCGGGAGAGATAATGAAAAACTGTTTTTT.

V is TRBV5-1 and J is TRBJ2-7, with TRBD2 matching 12 bases. This CDR3 contains 16 residues. V gave up 0 bases and J gave up 9 bases; unmatched junction bases: 10. Germline values: CDR1 SGHRS, CDR2 YFSETQ. Here the CDR3 DNA reads TGCGCCAGCAGCTTGGACCCTAGCGGGAGGGACCTCGGGCAGTACTTC. This translates into CASSLDPSGRDLGQYF.

The sample holds one count of this clone. The V and J genes are TRBV6-5 and TRBJ1-1; D is unresolved. CDR1 and CDR2 from the germline V gene are MNHEY and SVGAGI. Trimming pared 4 bases from V and 4 bases from J, leaving 16 bases between. CDR3 length: 15 residues. The CDR3 coding sequence is TGTGCCAGCAGTTTTGAGGTAATAAGCGGCACTGAAGCTTTCTTT. Translating gives CASSFEVISGTEAFF.

This clone was observed a single time. V usage is TRBV13 and J usage is TRBJ2-1, with 7 positions matching TRBD1. The J segment lost 0 bases and the V segment lost 6 bases, leaving 8 bases of the junction unmatched. The CDR3 contains 16 residues. CDR1 and CDR2 (germline): PRHDT, FYEKMQ (reference sequence). The CDR3: CASRAGQDPSYNEQFF. The CDR3 DNA follows: TGTGCCAGCAGGGCTGGACAGGATCCCTCCTACAATGAGCAGTTCTTC.

This chain uses TRBV9 with TRBJ1-1; the match to TRBD1 covers 8 bases. The CDR3 covers 15 residues. The V and J ends lost 3 bases and 1 base, in that order; junction bases with no gene match: 5. Germline values: CDR1 SGDLS, CDR2 YYNGEE. The CDR3 loop reads CASSARTGRNTEAFF. The CDR3 region has the DNA TGTGCCAGCAGCGCCCGGACAGGGAGGAACACTGAAGCTTTCTTT. Filled out from reference TRBV9 and TRBJ1-1, the complete variable domain reads DSGVTQTPKHLITATGQRVTLRCSPRSGDLSVYWYQQSLDQGLQFLIQYYNGEERAKGNILERFSAQQFPDLHSELNLSSLELGDSALYFCASSARTGRNTEAFFGQGTRLTVV.

The genes are TRBV4-2 and TRBJ2-7; 11 nucleotides line up with TRBD2. Per the germline V gene, CDR1 is LGHNA and CDR2 is YNFKEQ. Unmatched junction bases numbered 7, after V lost 5 bases and J lost 1 base. The length of the CDR3 is 16 residues. The DNA for the CDR3 is TGTGCCAGCAGCAAAGGGGCTAGCGGGAGGTCCTACGAGCAGTACTTC. Its protein product is CASSKGASGRSYEQYF.

The CDR3 loop reads CATSTRTGFGELFF. CDR3 in DNA: TGTGCCACCAGCACCCGGACAGGGTTTGGGGAGCTGTTTTTT. The rearrangement links TRBV15 to TRBJ2-2; 8 bases fit TRBD1. The CDR3 contains 14 residues. Germline assignment: CDR1 LNHNV and CDR2 YYDKDF (reference sequence). V dropped 4 bases and J dropped 8; count of bases not matched to a gene: 6.

J is TRBJ2-1 and V is TRBV5-6; 12 bases are a match to TRBD2. The germline V gene has CDR1 SGHDT and CDR2 YYEEEE. CDR3 length: 14 residues. J was trimmed by 7 bases and V by 2 bases; bases with no gene match: 1. The CDR3 here is CASSFTSGRNEQFF. CDR3 bases: TGTGCCAGCAGCTTTACTAGCGGGAGGAATGAGCAGTTCTTC.

J is TRBJ2-1 and V is TRBV15, with D uncertain. Germline CDR1 is LNHNV and CDR2 is YYDKDF (reference sequence). V lost 0 bases to trimming and J lost 10 bases, with 13 bases between them. The CDR3 covers 14 residues. The CDR3 spells CATSREVQLGEQFF. In DNA form, the CDR3 reads TGTGCCACCAGCAGAGAGGTCCAGCTGGGGGAGCAGTTCTTC. Variable domain in full (rest from reference TRBV15 and TRBJ2-1): DAMVIQNPRYQVTQFGKPVTLSCSQTLNHNVMYWYQQKSSQAPKLLFHYYDKDFNNEADTPDNFQSRRPNTSFCFLDIRSPGLGDTAMYLCATSREVQLGEQFFGPGTRLTVL.

The rearrangement links TRBV12-1 to TRBJ2-3; the table's D call, TRBD2, was not checked against the DNA. TRBV12-1 is a documented pseudogene. This CDR3 has 12 amino acids. As DNA, the CDR3 is TGTGCCAGCAGCTCCGCGAAAGATACGCAGTATTTT. Its protein product is CASSSAKDTQYF.

This chain links TRBV7-2 with TRBJ2-7, with D hard to call. Germline CDR1 and CDR2: SGHTA and FQGNSA. The CDR3 contains 13 residues. The V end was cut by 1 base, the J end by 2 bases, with 6 bases between. The DNA of the CDR3 is TGTGCCAGCAGCTTAGTTACGGCCTACGAGCAGTACTTC. This sequence encodes CASSLVTAYEQYF.

This chain links TRBV7-9 with TRBJ2-3, with 7 nucleotides matching TRBD2. Germline CDR1 is SEHNR and CDR2 is FQNEAQ (reference sequence). The CDR3 runs 14 residues. V lost 5 bases to trimming and J lost 6 bases; unmatched junction nucleotides: 8. In nucleotides, the CDR3 is TGTGCCAGCAGCCCGGGGGGTACCTCGGATACGCAGTATTTT. Translating it yields CASSPGGTSDTQYF. The full variable domain, in which reference TRBV7-9 and TRBJ2-3 provide the parts outside the CDR3, is DTGVSQNPRHKITKRGQNVTFRCDPISEHNRLYWYRQTLGQGPEFLTYFQNEAQLEKSRLLSDRFSAERPKGSFSTLEIQRTEQGDSAMYLCASSPGGTSDTQYFGPGTRLTVL.

The CDR3 here is CASSHRWGGEKLFF. CDR3 bases: TGCGCCAGCAGCCATCGCTGGGGTGGAGAAAAACTGTTTTTT. The chain has TRBV4-1 and TRBJ1-4; no firm D call. Trimming took off 3 bases at V and 8 bases at J, with 13 bases between the two ends. The length of the CDR3 is 14 residues. Looked up from germline, CDR1 is MGHRA and CDR2 is YSYEKL.